This T cell receptor (beta chain) was sequenced during a study of T cells in Graves' hyperthyroidism and ophthalmopathy. V lost 4 bases, J lost 3 bases, and 8 bases stayed unmatched. There are 15 residues in the CDR3. Germline CDR1 is DFQATT and CDR2 is SNEGSKA (reference sequence). TCR beta CDR3 sequences were amplified from RNA transcripts. HTBI primers were employed in a first-round RT-PCR of the TCR CDR3. TCRdb called the multiplex PCR reads again in MiXCR, with one record for every CDR3 protein. Of 450,000 to 500,000 distinct CDR3 sequences listed, approximately 23% were seen once; the top ten hold under 55%. Among ophthalmopathy patients, the Clinical Activity Score reached at least 3, the NOSPECS grade reached at least 4, and duration remained under 3 months. Around 10 ml fresh peripheral blood yielded the PBMCs. Study results and limitations: Ophthalmopathy could be told apart from stable hyperthyroidism with a 13 V-J model. Blood shared most expanded thyroid clonotypes above 0.001.

On this clonotype: Antigen unknown.

Sequencing input: blood. This rearrangement joins TRBV20-1 to TRBJ2-5; the match to TRBD2 covers 10 bases. This TCR derives from a woman aged 70-85 years with Graves' ophthalmopathy. This CDR3 reads CSATSGSGTEETQYF. In DNA form, the CDR3 reads TGCAGTGCTACTAGCGGGAGCGGGACCGAAGAGACCCAGTACTTC.